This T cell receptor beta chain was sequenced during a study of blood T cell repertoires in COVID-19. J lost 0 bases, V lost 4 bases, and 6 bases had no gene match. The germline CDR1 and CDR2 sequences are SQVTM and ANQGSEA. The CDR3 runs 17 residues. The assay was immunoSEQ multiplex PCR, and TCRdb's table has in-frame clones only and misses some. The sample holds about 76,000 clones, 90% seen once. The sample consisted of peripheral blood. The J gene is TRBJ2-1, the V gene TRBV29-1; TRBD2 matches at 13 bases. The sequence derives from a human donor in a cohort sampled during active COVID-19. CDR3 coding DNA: TGCAGCGTTGGGACTAGCGGGAGCATCGGCTCCTACAATGAGCAGTTCTTC. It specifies CSVGTSGSIGSYNEQFF.